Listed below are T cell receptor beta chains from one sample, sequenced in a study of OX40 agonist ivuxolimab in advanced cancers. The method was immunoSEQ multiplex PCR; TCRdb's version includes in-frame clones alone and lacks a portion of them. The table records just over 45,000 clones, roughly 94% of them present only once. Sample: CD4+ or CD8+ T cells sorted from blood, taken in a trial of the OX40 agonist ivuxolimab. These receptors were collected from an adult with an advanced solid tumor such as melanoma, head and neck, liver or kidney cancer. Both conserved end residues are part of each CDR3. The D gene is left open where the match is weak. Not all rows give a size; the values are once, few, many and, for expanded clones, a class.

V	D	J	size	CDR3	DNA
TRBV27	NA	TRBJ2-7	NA	CASSSPIELGGAYEQYF	TGTGCCAGCAGTTCGCCGATTGAACTGGGTGGGGCTTACGAGCAGTACTTC
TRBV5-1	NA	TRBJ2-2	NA	CASSSPGPVRELFF	TGCGCCAGCAGCAGCCCGGGCCCCGTGAGGGAGCTGTTTTTT
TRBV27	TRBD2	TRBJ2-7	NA	CASSLGTSGNEQYF	TGTGCCAGCAGTTTGGGGACTAGCGGGAACGAGCAGTACTTC
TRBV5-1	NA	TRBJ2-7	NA	CASSLAPPAVAYEQYF	TGCGCCAGCAGCTTGGCCCCCCCTGCCGTGGCCTACGAGCAGTACTTC
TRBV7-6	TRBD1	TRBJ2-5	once	CASRPQGADETQYF	TGTGCCAGCAGACCACAGGGGGCAGATGAGACCCAGTACTTC
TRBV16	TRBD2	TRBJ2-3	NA	CASSLAGRTDTQYF	TGTGCCAGCAGCCTGGCCGGGAGGACAGATACGCAGTATTTT
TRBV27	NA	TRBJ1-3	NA	CASSLNPSGNTIYF	TGTGCCAGCAGTTTGAATCCCTCTGGAAACACCATATATTTT
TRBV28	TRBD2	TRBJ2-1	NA	CASSIGTRGADEQFF	TGTGCCAGCAGTATCGGGACTAGGGGTGCCGATGAGCAGTTCTTC
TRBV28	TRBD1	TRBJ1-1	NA	CASFKNRGPNTEAFF	TGTGCCAGCTTTAAAAACAGGGGACCCAACACTGAAGCTTTCTTT
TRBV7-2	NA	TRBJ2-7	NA	CASSLHLSYEQYF	TGTGCCAGCAGCTTACACCTCTCCTACGAGCAGTACTTC
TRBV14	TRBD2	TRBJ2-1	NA	CASSHPQRGALGYNEQFF	TGTGCCAGCAGCCACCCCCAGCGGGGGGCTCTAGGCTACAATGAGCAGTTCTTC
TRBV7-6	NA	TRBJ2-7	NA	CASSLTKSNRYHF	TGTGCCAGCAGCTTAACCAAAAGTAACAGGTACCACTTC
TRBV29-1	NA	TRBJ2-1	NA	CSVEDIGDEQFF	TGCAGCGTTGAAGATATAGGGGATGAGCAGTTCTTC
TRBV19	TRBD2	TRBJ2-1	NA	CASSPTSGGHNEQFF	TGTGCCAGTAGTCCCACTAGCGGGGGGCACAATGAGCAGTTCTTC
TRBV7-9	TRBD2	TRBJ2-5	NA	CASSLGLAGEETQYF	TGTGCCAGCAGCTTAGGTCTAGCGGGGGAAGAGACCCAGTACTTC
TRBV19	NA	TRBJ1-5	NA	CASNFQIYSNQPQHF	TGTGCCAGTAATTTTCAGATTTATAGCAATCAGCCCCAGCATTTT
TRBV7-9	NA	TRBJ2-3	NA	CASRRLDTQYF	TGTGCCAGCAGAAGGTTAGATACGCAGTATTTT
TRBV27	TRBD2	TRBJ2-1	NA	CASSPGLATNEQFF	TGTGCCAGCAGCCCGGGACTAGCGACCAATGAGCAGTTCTTC
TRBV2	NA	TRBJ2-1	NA	CASRRGANRVMNEQFF	TGTGCCAGCAGGAGGGGGGCGAACAGGGTTATGAATGAGCAGTTCTTC
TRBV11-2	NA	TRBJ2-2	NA	CASSSPHRVGELFF	TGTGCCAGCAGCTCCCCCCACAGGGTCGGGGAGCTGTTTTTT
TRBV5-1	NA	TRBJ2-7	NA	CASSLGYEQYF	TGCGCCAGCAGCCTGGGCTACGAGCAGTACTTC
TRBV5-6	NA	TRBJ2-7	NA	CASSLQAYEQYF	TGTGCCAGCAGCCTCCAAGCGTACGAGCAGTACTTC
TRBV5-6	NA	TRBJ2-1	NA	CASSYLGAGYNEQFF	TGTGCCAGCAGCTATTTGGGAGCCGGGTACAATGAGCAGTTCTTC
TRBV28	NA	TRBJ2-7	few	CANSRANSYEQYF	TGTGCTAACAGCAGGGCGAATTCCTACGAGCAGTACTTC
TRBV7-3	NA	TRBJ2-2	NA	CASSFGTGELFF	TGTGCCAGCAGCTTTGGGACCGGGGAGCTGTTTTTT
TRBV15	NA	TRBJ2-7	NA	CATSRARGRSYEQYF	TGTGCCACCAGCAGAGCGAGGGGTCGCTCCTACGAGCAGTACTTC
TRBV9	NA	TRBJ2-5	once	CASSTSEETQYF	TGTGCCAGCAGTACCAGCGAAGAGACCCAGTACTTC
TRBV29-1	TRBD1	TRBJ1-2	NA	CSATGTGNGYTF	TGCAGCGCCACCGGGACAGGGAATGGCTACACCTTC
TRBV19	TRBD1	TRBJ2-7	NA	CASSGTVTYEQYF	TGTGCCAGTAGCGGGACAGTTACCTACGAGCAGTACTTC
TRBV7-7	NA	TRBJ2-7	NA	CASSLGQGGSYEQYF	TGTGCTAGCAGCTTAGGCCAGGGGGGCTCCTACGAGCAGTACTTC
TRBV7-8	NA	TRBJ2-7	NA	CASSLALGQSYEQYF	TGTGCCAGCAGCTTAGCGCTAGGACAGTCCTACGAGCAGTACTTC
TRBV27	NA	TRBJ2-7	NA	CASSSTSYEQYF	TGTGCCAGCAGTTCGACTTCCTACGAGCAGTACTTC
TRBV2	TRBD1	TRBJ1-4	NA	CASSDGTGLEKLFF	TGTGCCAGCAGTGACGGGACAGGTCTAGAAAAACTGTTTTTT
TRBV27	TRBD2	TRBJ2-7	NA	CASRWTSVHEQYF	TGTGCCAGCAGGTGGACTAGCGTACACGAGCAGTACTTC
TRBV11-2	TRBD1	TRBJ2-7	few	CASSWGQGSAYEQYF	TGTGCCAGCAGCTGGGGACAGGGTAGCGCTTACGAGCAGTACTTC
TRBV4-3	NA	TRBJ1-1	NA	CASSQTGANTEAFF	TGCGCCAGCAGCCAGACAGGAGCGAACACTGAAGCTTTCTTT
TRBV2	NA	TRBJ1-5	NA	CASSEDQMQPQHF	TGTGCCAGCAGTGAAGACCAGATGCAGCCCCAGCATTTT